This is a list of T cell receptor beta chains from one sample in a study of shared clonotypes between healthy human individuals. Here immunoSEQ multiplex PCR was the method, and the copy in TCRdb shows in-frame clones only, minus some. Of 2 million to 2.5 million clones in the sample, more than 90% were seen once. Sequenced input: naive CD4+ T cells sorted from blood. These receptors all stem from a man aged 18 to 29 in good health. The CDR3 runs from the conserved cysteine through the conserved F or W. The D gene is left open where the match is weak. The listing skips clone size in some rows; elsewhere it reads once, few, many or a size class.

D gene	clone size	V gene	J gene	CDR3 protein	CDR3 DNA
TRBD2	once	TRBV5-1	TRBJ2-3	CASSLAAGGRADTQYF	TGCGCCAGCAGCTTGGCTGCCGGGGGGAGGGCAGATACGCAGTATTTT
TRBD1	-	TRBV18	TRBJ2-7	CASSPSTGGSYEQYF	TGTGCCAGCTCACCCTCGACAGGGGGCTCCTACGAGCAGTACTTC
TRBD1	-	TRBV6-5	TRBJ1-1	CASIGTAYEAFF	TGTGCCAGCATTGGGACAGCATATGAAGCTTTCTTT
-	-	TRBV6-5	TRBJ2-1	CASSQGRTPYNEQFF	TGTGCCAGCAGTCAGGGCCGGACTCCCTACAATGAGCAGTTCTTC
-	once	TRBV6-5	TRBJ1-2	CASSQEGYGYTF	TGTGCCAGCAGTCAAGAGGGCTATGGCTACACCTTC
-	-	TRBV10-1	TRBJ2-1	CATEVYNEQFF	TGCGCAACCGAGGTCTACAATGAGCAGTTCTTC
TRBD1	-	TRBV30	TRBJ1-6	CAWRTGTPYNSPLHF	TGTGCCTGGAGGACAGGGACACCTTATAATTCACCCCTCCACTTT
TRBD1	-	TRBV4-1	TRBJ1-1	CASSLGQGAVTEAFF	TGCGCCAGCAGCCTAGGACAGGGGGCGGTCACTGAAGCTTTCTTT
-	-	TRBV7-7	TRBJ2-2	CASRAEGRGGELFF	TGTGCTAGCCGCGCCGAGGGAAGAGGCGGGGAGCTGTTTTTT
TRBD2	-	TRBV4-2	TRBJ2-1	CASSQSITTSGRDNEQFF	TGTGCCAGCAGCCAATCAATAACGACTAGTGGGAGGGATAATGAGCAGTTCTTC
-	-	TRBV11-2	TRBJ2-7	CASSGPRNTSYEQYF	TGTGCCAGCAGCGGACCCCGGAACACCTCCTACGAGCAGTACTTC
-	-	TRBV6-6	TRBJ2-6	CASFRDGRSGANVLTF	TGTGCCAGCTTCCGGGACGGACGCTCTGGGGCCAACGTCCTGACTTTC
TRBD2	-	TRBV6-1	TRBJ2-5	CASSESYRSWGGQETQYF	TGTGCCAGCAGTGAATCGTACAGGTCCTGGGGGGGTCAAGAGACCCAGTACTTC
-	-	TRBV6-5	TRBJ1-3	CASKPGGDGNTIYF	TGTGCCAGCAAACCCGGAGGGGATGGAAACACCATATATTTT
-	-	TRBV7-2	TRBJ2-7	CASSQIRDPYEQYF	TGTGCCAGCAGCCAAATCAGGGACCCCTACGAGCAGTACTTC
TRBD1	-	TRBV6-5	TRBJ2-7	CASSYRDRGTYEQYF	TGTGCCAGCAGTTATAGGGACAGGGGAACCTACGAGCAGTACTTC
-	-	TRBV28	TRBJ2-2	CASSLADSWANTGELFF	TGTGCCAGCAGTTTGGCGGACTCCTGGGCGAACACCGGGGAGCTGTTTTTT
-	-	TRBV6-5	TRBJ2-1	CASSYSIPAYNEQFF	TGTGCCAGCAGTTACTCGATTCCTGCCTACAATGAGCAGTTCTTC
-	once	TRBV4-1	TRBJ1-5	CASSQRQGLSQPQHF	TGCGCCAGCAGCCAACGCCAGGGGCTCAGTCAGCCCCAGCATTTT
-	-	TRBV7-8	TRBJ1-2	CASSLGPYNYGYTF	TGTGCCAGCAGCTTAGGTCCATACAACTATGGCTACACCTTC
-	-	TRBV2	TRBJ2-7	CASSDLRGFYEQYF	TGTGCCAGCAGTGACCTCAGGGGCTTCTACGAGCAGTACTTC
-	-	TRBV11-2	TRBJ2-7	CASSLVRQYEQYF	TGTGCCAGCAGCTTAGTCCGACAATACGAGCAGTACTTC
-	-	TRBV10-3	TRBJ2-2	CAISEDGIGELFF	TGTGCCATCAGTGAGGATGGGATCGGGGAGCTGTTTTTT
-	-	TRBV28	TRBJ1-2	CASSFGLTRSGGYTF	TGTGCCAGCAGTTTCGGGCTGACCCGATCGGGAGGCTACACCTTC
-	-	TRBV6-6	TRBJ1-2	CASSRDGKGGYTF	TGTGCCAGCAGCCGCGACGGGAAGGGTGGCTACACCTTC
-	-	TRBV13	TRBJ1-2	CASSLGTNYGYTF	TGTGCCAGCAGTCTCGGCACTAACTATGGCTACACCTTC
-	-	TRBV19	TRBJ2-5	CASRRDLQETQYF	TGTGCCAGTAGAAGGGACCTACAAGAGACCCAGTACTTC
TRBD2	-	TRBV7-2	TRBJ2-5	CASSLVTGGPSKTQYF	TGTGCCAGCAGCTTAGTAACGGGGGGGCCGTCGAAGACCCAGTACTTC
TRBD1	-	TRBV6-5	TRBJ1-1	CASSRDRVNTEAFF	TGTGCCAGCAGTCGCGACAGGGTTAACACTGAAGCTTTCTTT
-	-	TRBV5-1	TRBJ2-5	CASRASPDIGTQYF	TGCGCCAGCAGGGCTTCCCCGGATATTGGGACCCAGTACTTC
-	-	TRBV19	TRBJ1-1	CASLYGGTSNTEAFF	TGTGCCAGTCTATACGGTGGGACGTCTAACACTGAAGCTTTCTTT
-	few	TRBV18	TRBJ1-5	CASSPDQNQPQHF	TGTGCCAGCTCACCAGACCAGAATCAGCCCCAGCATTTT
-	-	TRBV6-5	TRBJ2-3	CASSLIVLGTQYF	TGTGCCAGCAGCCTAATAGTTTTGGGTACGCAGTATTTT
TRBD2	-	TRBV11-3	TRBJ2-3	CASSLGTSGATQYF	TGTGCCAGCAGCCTAGGGACTAGCGGTGCTACGCAGTATTTT
TRBD1	-	TRBV18	TRBJ2-5	CASSPLDREETQYF	TGTGCCAGCTCACCTCTGGACAGGGAAGAGACCCAGTACTTC
TRBD1	-	TRBV5-4	TRBJ2-7	CASSLRQGEIHEQYF	TGTGCCAGCAGCTTGCGACAGGGGGAAATCCACGAGCAGTACTTC
TRBD1	-	TRBV15	TRBJ1-2	CATSMGQVRNGYTF	TGTGCCACCAGCATGGGACAGGTCAGAAATGGCTACACCTTC
-	-	TRBV5-8	TRBJ2-1	CASSLRRLANNEQFF	TGTGCCAGCAGCTTGAGGCGGCTAGCGAACAATGAGCAGTTCTTC
-	-	TRBV27	TRBJ1-4	CASRPSRVGGEKLFF	TGTGCCAGCAGGCCCTCTCGGGTCGGGGGTGAAAAACTGTTTTTT
-	-	TRBV6-1	TRBJ2-7	CASREGPLNYEQYF	TGTGCCAGCAGGGAGGGACCGTTAAACTACGAGCAGTACTTC
-	once	TRBV6-1	TRBJ1-1	CASSEGTANTEAFF	TGTGCCAGCAGTGAAGGGACAGCCAACACTGAAGCTTTCTTT
TRBD1	-	TRBV18	TRBJ1-1	CASSPVATGMTEAFF	TGTGCCAGCTCACCAGTAGCGACAGGGATGACTGAAGCTTTCTTT
TRBD2	-	TRBV25-1	TRBJ2-5	CASSGGLAGAETQYF	TGTGCCAGCAGTGGGGGACTAGCGGGTGCGGAGACCCAGTACTTC
-	-	TRBV18	TRBJ1-6	CASSPEGSPLHF	TGTGCCAGCTCACCAGAGGGTTCACCCCTCCACTTT
-	-	TRBV5-6	TRBJ2-1	CASSLLARINEQFF	TGTGCCAGCAGCTTGTTGGCTCGGATCAATGAGCAGTTCTTC
-	-	TRBV29-1	TRBJ2-2	CSGRRADGELFF	TGCAGCGGCAGGAGGGCTGACGGGGAGCTGTTTTTT
-	-	TRBV6-1	TRBJ2-2	CASSDGGHTGELFF	TGTGCCAGCAGTGACGGGGGGCATACCGGGGAGCTGTTTTTT
TRBD2	-	TRBV6-1	TRBJ2-3	CASSENLAGSYSSTDTQYF	TGTGCCAGCAGTGAAAATCTAGCGGGGAGTTATTCTAGCACAGATACGCAGTATTTT
TRBD2	-	TRBV4-2	TRBJ2-7	CASSPGGSGGIYEQYF	TGTGCCAGCAGCCCGGGGGGGAGCGGGGGCATTTACGAGCAGTACTTC
TRBD1	-	TRBV5-1	TRBJ1-2	CASSNRTGYYGYTF	TGCGCCAGCAGCAACAGGACAGGATACTATGGCTACACCTTC
-	once	TRBV4-1	TRBJ1-5	CASSQGQGNQPQHF	TGCGCCAGCAGCCAAGGACAGGGCAATCAGCCCCAGCATTTT
-	-	TRBV5-1	TRBJ2-1	CASSLTHLNEQFF	TGCGCCAGCAGCTTGACTCATCTAAATGAGCAGTTCTTC
-	-	TRBV29-1	TRBJ2-2	CSVVAHGTGELFF	TGCAGCGTTGTTGCACACGGTACCGGGGAGCTGTTTTTT
-	-	TRBV5-5	TRBJ2-7	CASSRASTYEQYF	TGTGCCAGCAGCCGGGCCAGCACCTACGAGCAGTACTTC
TRBD2	-	TRBV4-2	TRBJ2-7	CASSPQGLIGEQYF	TGTGCCAGCAGTCCTCAGGGACTAATAGGCGAGCAGTACTTC
-	-	TRBV18	TRBJ2-2	CASSPGSGELFF	TGTGCCAGCTCACCCGGCTCCGGGGAGCTGTTTTTT
-	-	TRBV6-1	TRBJ2-2	CASTGYNTGELFF	TGTGCCAGCACTGGGTACAATACCGGGGAGCTGTTTTTT
-	-	TRBV7-3	TRBJ1-1	CASSSGGVNTEAFF	TGTGCCAGCAGCTCGGGCGGGGTGAACACTGAAGCTTTCTTT
TRBD2	once	TRBV6-1	TRBJ2-1	CASSELPSGIYNEQFF	TGTGCCAGCAGTGAACTCCCTAGCGGGATCTACAATGAGCAGTTCTTC
-	-	TRBV18	TRBJ1-6	CASSPSGRYNSPLHF	TGTGCCAGCTCACCTTCGGGAAGGTATAATTCACCCCTCCACTTT